A single sample gave rise to the 9 T cell receptor beta chains below, sequenced in a study of TIL therapy for anti-PD-1-resistant metastatic lung cancer. Sequencing used immunoSEQ v3. Clones were sequenced by immunoSEQ multiplex PCR, and TCRdb holds only the in-frame ones, with some missing. In the table there are under 70,000 clones, roughly 84% of which are singletons. Sample time point: pre-treatment sample, taken before nivolumab and TIL therapy. Sequences were derived from blood, sampled at baseline. The receptors derive from a person aged 25 to 85 with non-small cell lung cancer.

This chain links TRBV6-4 with TRBJ2-2; D not resolved. CDR1 is MRHNA and CDR2 is SNTAGT in the germline V gene. V was shortened by 2 bases and J by 2 bases, with 6 bases between the two germline ends. The CDR3 has 14 residues. Here the CDR3 reads CASSDQPNTGELFF. As DNA, the CDR3 is TGTGCCAGCAGTGACCAACCAAACACCGGGGAGCTGTTTTTT.

The chain links TRBV5-6 to TRBJ1-2; possibly TRBD1 for D (6 bases). CDR1 and CDR2 from the germline V gene are SGHDT and YYEEEE. The CDR3 runs to 13 residues. V was cut by 4 bases and J by 4 bases, with 11 bases left in between. This CDR3 reads CASSPTGLYGYTF. The CDR3 region has the DNA TGTGCCAGCAGCCCTACAGGGCTCTATGGCTACACCTTC.

The sample holds a few counts of this clone. The chain uses TRBV18 and TRBJ2-7, with a weak D call TRBD1 (5 bases). Germline V gives CDR1 KGHSH, CDR2 LQKENI. Trimming took off 2 bases at V and 10 bases at J, with 15 bases between the two ends. This CDR3 contains 13 residues. Here the CDR3 reads CASSPFQGSEQYF. The CDR3 DNA reads as TGTGCCAGCTCACCATTCCAGGGTTCTGAACAGTACTTC.

The chain joins TRBV27 to TRBJ2-3; 8 bases fit TRBD2. The CDR3 has 16 amino acids. Germline V gene lookup returns CDR1 MNHEY and CDR2 SMNVEV (reference sequence). The V gene end was trimmed by 2 bases and the J gene end by 1 base; junction bases not matched to a gene: 5. The CDR3 bases are TGTGCCAGCAGTTTACTTCGAGCGGGGGGCACAGATACGCAGTATTTT. Protein sequence: CASSLLRAGGTDTQYF.

V usage is TRBV5-1 and J usage is TRBJ2-1; 8 nucleotides line up with TRBD1. The CDR3 runs to 14 residues. Germline CDR1 is SGHRS and CDR2 is YFSETQ. The junction had 3 bases not matched to a gene; V was cut back by 0 bases and J by 7 bases. The CDR3 sequence is CASSLGQGLNEQFF. The DNA of the CDR3 is TGCGCCAGCAGCTTGGGACAGGGGCTAAATGAGCAGTTCTTC.

The chain joins TRBV24-1 to TRBJ2-2; 11 bases agree with TRBD1. The germline V gene has CDR1 KGHDR and CDR2 SFDVKD. After removal of 4 bases from V and 5 bases from J, the junction contained 14 bases not matched to a gene. This CDR3 has 19 amino acids. The CDR3 sequence: CATSELPRSGTGGTGELFF. CDR3 nucleotides: TGTGCCACCAGTGAACTGCCACGCTCCGGGACAGGGGGAACCGGGGAGCTGTTTTTT.

The rearrangement uses TRBV11-2 and TRBJ2-1; 12 bases map to TRBD2. The length of the CDR3 is 20 residues. Germline assignment: CDR1 SGHAT and CDR2 FQNNGV. Trimming cost V 0 bases and J 0 bases; bases outside gene matches: 9. This CDR3 is CASSLEVRTSGTSSYNEQFF. The DNA of the CDR3 is TGTGCCAGCAGCTTAGAAGTTAGGACTAGCGGGACGAGCTCCTACAATGAGCAGTTCTTC.

This rearrangement joins TRBV4-1 to TRBJ2-1; 12 bases line up with TRBD2. CDR3 length: 15 residues. The germline CDR1 and CDR2 sequences are MGHRA and YSYEKL. V shed 3 bases, J shed 10 bases, and the junction held 7 bases outside the gene matches. This chain's CDR3 is CASSHLAGGPGEQFF. The DNA for the CDR3 is TGCGCCAGCAGCCATCTAGCGGGGGGGCCGGGAGAGCAGTTCTTC.

CDR3 DNA: TGTGCCAGCAGCGGAACGGGTAGCACAGATACGCAGTATTTT. It yields the protein CASSGTGSTDTQYF. The chain uses TRBV7-9 and TRBJ2-3; D is unresolved. Germline CDR1 is SEHNR and CDR2 is FQNEAQ (reference sequence). V lost 5 bases and J 0 bases, leaving 9 bases between the germline ends. This CDR3 is 14 amino acids long.